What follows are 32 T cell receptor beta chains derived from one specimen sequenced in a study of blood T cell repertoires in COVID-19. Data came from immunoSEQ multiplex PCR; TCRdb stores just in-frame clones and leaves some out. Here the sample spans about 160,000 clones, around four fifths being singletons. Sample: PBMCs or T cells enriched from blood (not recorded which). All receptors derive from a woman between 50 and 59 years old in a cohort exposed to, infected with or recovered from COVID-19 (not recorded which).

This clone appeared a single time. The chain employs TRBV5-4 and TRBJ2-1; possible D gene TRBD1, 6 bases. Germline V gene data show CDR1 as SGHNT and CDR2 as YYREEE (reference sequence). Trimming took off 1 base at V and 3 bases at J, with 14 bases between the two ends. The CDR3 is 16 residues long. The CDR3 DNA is TGTGCCAGCAGCTTGACATCCAGGGGAATCTACAATGAGCAGTTCTTC. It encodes CASSLTSRGIYNEQFF.

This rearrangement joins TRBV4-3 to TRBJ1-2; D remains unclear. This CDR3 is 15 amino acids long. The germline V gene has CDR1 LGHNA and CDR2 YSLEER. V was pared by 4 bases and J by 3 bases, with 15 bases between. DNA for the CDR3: TGCGCCAGCAGCCCGAACCCGGGTTACGACTATGGCTACACCTTC. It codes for CASSPNPGYDYGYTF.

Here the CDR3 reads CSASDWTDYGYTF. DNA of the CDR3: TGCAGCGCCTCGGATTGGACTGACTATGGCTACACCTTC. V and J are TRBV29-1 and TRBJ1-2; no clear D. Per the germline V gene, CDR1 is SQVTM and CDR2 is ANQGSEA. The V gene lost 7 bases and the J gene lost 3 bases, with 15 bases spanning the gap. This CDR3 comprises 13 residues. The full variable domain, its missing parts supplied by reference TRBV29-1 and TRBJ1-2, is SAVISQKPSRDICQRGTSLTIQCQVDSQVTMMFWYRQQPGQSLTLIATANQGSEATYESGFVIDKFPISRPNLTFSTLTVSNMSPEDSSIYLCSASDWTDYGYTFGSGTRLTVV.

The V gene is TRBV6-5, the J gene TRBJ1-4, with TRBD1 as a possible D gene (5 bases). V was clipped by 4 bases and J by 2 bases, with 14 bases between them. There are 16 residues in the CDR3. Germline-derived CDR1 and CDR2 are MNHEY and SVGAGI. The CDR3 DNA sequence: TGTGCCAGCAGTTGGGGGGGGGTCCCGACTAATGAAAAACTGTTTTTT. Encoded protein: CASSWGGVPTNEKLFF.

The CDR3 region is CASSPRDEKLFF. CDR3 nucleotide sequence: TGTGCCAGCAGCCCCCGTGATGAAAAACTGTTTTTT. The chain carries TRBV3-1 (or the pseudogene TRBV3-2) and TRBJ1-4; D call uncertain. Germline lookup yields CDR1 LGHDT and CDR2 YNNKEL (reference sequence). V gave up 4 bases and J gave up 6 bases, with 6 bases separating them. The CDR3 is made up of 12 amino acids.

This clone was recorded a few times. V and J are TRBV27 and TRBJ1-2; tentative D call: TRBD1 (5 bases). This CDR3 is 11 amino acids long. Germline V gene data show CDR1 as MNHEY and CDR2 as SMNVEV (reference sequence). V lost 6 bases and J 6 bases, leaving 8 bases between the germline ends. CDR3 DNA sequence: TGTGCCAGCAGCATGGGGCATGGCTACACCTTC. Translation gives CASSMGHGYTF.

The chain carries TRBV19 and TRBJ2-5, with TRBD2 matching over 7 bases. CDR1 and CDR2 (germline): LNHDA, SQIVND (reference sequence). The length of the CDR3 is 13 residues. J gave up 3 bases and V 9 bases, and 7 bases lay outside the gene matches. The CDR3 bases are TGTGCCAGCCATGGACTAGTAGAAGAGACCCAGTACTTC. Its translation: CASHGLVEETQYF.

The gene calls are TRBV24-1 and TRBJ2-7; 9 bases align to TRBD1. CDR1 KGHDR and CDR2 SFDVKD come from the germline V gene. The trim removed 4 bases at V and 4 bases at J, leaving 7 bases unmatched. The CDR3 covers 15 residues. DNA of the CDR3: TGTGCCACCAGTGACGGACAGGGGAGGAAGTACGAGCAGTACTTC. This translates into CATSDGQGRKYEQYF.

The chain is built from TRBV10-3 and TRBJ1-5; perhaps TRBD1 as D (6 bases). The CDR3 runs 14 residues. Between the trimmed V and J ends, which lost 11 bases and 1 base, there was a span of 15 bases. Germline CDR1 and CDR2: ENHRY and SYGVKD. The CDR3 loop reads CASNPGVSNQPQHF. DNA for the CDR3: TGTGCCTCCAACCCAGGGGTGAGCAATCAGCCCCAGCATTTT.

For the CDR3, the DNA is TGTGCCAGCAGCGGACAACCTCCGGACCTTTCTACGAGGCAGTACTTC. This gives the protein CASSGQPPDLSTRQYF. V is TRBV7-9 and J is TRBJ2-7; tentative D call: TRBD1 (5 bases). The CDR3 is made up of 16 amino acids. Germline CDR1 SEHNR, CDR2 FQNEAQ (reference sequence). V shed 5 bases and J shed 9 bases, with 26 bases lying between them.

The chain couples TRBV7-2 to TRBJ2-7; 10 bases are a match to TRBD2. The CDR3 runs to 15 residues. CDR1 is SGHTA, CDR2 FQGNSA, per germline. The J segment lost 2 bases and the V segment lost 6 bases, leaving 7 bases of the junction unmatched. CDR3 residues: CASSRSGGATYEQYF. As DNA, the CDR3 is TGTGCCAGCAGTCGCAGCGGGGGGGCAACCTACGAGCAGTACTTC.

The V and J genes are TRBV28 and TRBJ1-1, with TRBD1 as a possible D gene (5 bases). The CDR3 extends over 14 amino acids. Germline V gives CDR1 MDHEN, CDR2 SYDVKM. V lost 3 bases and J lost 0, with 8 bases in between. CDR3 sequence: CASSLTVMNTEAFF. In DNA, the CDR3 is TGTGCCAGCAGTTTGACAGTCATGAACACTGAAGCTTTCTTT.

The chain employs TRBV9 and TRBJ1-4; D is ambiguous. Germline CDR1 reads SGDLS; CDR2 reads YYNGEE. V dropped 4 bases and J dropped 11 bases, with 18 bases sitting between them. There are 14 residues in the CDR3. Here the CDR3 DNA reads TGTGCCAGCAGCCTCAGCCGGAGCGGGGAGAAACTGTTTTTT. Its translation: CASSLSRSGEKLFF.

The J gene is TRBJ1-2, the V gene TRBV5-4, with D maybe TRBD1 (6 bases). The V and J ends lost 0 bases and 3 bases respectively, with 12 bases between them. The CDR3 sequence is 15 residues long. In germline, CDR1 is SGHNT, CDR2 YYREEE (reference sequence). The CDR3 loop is CASSLDPGDDYGYTF. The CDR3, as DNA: TGTGCCAGCAGCTTGGATCCAGGGGATGACTATGGCTACACCTTC.

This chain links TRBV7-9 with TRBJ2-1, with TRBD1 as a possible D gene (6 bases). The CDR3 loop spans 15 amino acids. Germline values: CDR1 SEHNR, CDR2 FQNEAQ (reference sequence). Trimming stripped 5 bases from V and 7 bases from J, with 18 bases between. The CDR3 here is CASSLNLQGLNEQFF. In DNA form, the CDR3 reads TGTGCCAGCAGCCTAAACCTACAGGGTCTAAATGAGCAGTTCTTC.

The CDR3 is CASLRQGNRNEQFF. CDR3 nucleotide sequence: TGTGCCAGCCTCAGGCAGGGAAACCGAAATGAGCAGTTCTTC. The chain links TRBV6-5 to TRBJ2-1; a possible D gene is TRBD1 (5 bases). The CDR3 is 14 amino acids. CDR1 MNHEY and CDR2 SVGAGI come from the germline V gene. V lost 8 bases, J lost 7 bases, and 18 bases lay in between.

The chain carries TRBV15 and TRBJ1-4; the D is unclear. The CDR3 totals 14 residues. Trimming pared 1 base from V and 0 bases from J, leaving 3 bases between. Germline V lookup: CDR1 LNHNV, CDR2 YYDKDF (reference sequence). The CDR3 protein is CATSRGATNEKLFF. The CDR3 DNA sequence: TGTGCCACCAGCAGAGGAGCAACTAATGAAAAACTGTTTTTT.

CDR3 protein: CASTTTNYEQYF. The CDR3 bases are TGTGCCAGCACCACAACTAACTACGAGCAGTACTTC. The chain links TRBV5-6 to TRBJ2-7; no clear D gene. Germline V gene lookup returns CDR1 SGHDT and CDR2 YYEEEE. With 6 bases removed from V and 3 bases from J, the gap between germline ends came to 10 bases. This CDR3 spans 12 amino acids.

The CDR3 here is CASSYSQGGDEKLFF. The CDR3 region has the DNA TGTGCCAGCAGTTACTCCCAGGGAGGAGATGAAAAACTGTTTTTT. The chain combines TRBV7-9 with TRBJ1-4, with D possibly TRBD1 on 5 matching bases. With 6 bases removed from V and 6 bases from J, the gap between germline ends came to 17 bases. The CDR3 covers 15 residues. Looked up from germline, CDR1 is SEHNR and CDR2 is FQNEAQ (reference sequence).

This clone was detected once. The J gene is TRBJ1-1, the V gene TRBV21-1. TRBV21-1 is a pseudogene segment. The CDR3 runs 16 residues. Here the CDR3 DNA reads TGTGCCACGGGAATATATATAACAACTATGAACACTGAAGCTTTCTTT. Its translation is CATGIYITTMNTEAFF.

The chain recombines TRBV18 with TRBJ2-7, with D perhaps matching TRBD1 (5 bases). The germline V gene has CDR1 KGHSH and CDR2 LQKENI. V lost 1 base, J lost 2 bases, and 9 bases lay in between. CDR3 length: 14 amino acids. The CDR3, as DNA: TGTGCCAGCTCACCACTTGACAGCCCCTACGAGCAGTACTTC. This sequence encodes CASSPLDSPYEQYF. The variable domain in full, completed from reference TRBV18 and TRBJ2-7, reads NAGVMQNPRHLVRRRGQEARLRCSPMKGHSHVYWYRQLPEEGLKFMVYLQKENIIDESGMPKERFSAEFPKEGPSILRIQQVVRGDSAAYFCASSPLDSPYEQYFGPGTRLTVT.

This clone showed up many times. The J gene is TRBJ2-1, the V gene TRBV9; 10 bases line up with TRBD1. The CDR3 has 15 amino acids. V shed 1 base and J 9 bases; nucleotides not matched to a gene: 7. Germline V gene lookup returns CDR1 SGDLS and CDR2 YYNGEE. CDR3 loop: CASSVSDRGASEQFF. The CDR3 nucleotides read TGTGCCAGCAGCGTATCGGACAGGGGGGCTTCTGAGCAGTTCTTC. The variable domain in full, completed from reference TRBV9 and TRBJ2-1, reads DSGVTQTPKHLITATGQRVTLRCSPRSGDLSVYWYQQSLDQGLQFLIQYYNGEERAKGNILERFSAQQFPDLHSELNLSSLELGDSALYFCASSVSDRGASEQFFGPGTRLTVL.

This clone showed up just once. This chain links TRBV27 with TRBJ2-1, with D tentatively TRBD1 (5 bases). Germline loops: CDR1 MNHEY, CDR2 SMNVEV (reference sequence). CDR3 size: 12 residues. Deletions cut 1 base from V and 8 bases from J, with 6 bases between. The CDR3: CASSLWGDEQFF. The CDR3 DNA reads TGTGCCAGCAGTTTATGGGGCGATGAGCAGTTCTTC.

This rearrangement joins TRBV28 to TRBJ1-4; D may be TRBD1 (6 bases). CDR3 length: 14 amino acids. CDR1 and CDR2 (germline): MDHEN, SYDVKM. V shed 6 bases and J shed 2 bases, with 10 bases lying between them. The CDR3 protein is CASRSTGTNEKLFF. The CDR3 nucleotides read TGTGCCAGCAGGTCCACAGGGACTAATGAAAAACTGTTTTTT.

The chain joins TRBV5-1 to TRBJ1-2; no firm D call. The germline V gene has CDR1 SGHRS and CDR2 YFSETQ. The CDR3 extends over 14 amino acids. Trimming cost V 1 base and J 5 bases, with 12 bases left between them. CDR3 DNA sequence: TGCGCCAGCAGCTTGTCTCCGGGTCAATATGGCTACACCTTC. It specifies CASSLSPGQYGYTF. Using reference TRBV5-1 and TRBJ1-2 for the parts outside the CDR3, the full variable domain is KAGVTQTPRYLIKTRGQQVTLSCSPISGHRSVSWYQQTPGQGLQFLFEYFSETQRNKGNFPGRFSGRQFSNSRSEMNVSTLELGDSALYLCASSLSPGQYGYTFGSGTRLTVV.

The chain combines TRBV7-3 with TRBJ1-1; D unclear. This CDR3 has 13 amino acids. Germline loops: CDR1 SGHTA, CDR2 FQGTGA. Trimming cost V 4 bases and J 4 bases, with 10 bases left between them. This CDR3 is CASSSYPGTEAFF. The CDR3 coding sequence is TGTGCCAGCAGCTCGTACCCCGGCACTGAAGCTTTCTTT. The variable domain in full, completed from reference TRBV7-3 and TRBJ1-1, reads GAGVSQTPSNKVTEKGKYVELRCDPISGHTALYWYRQSLGQGPEFLIYFQGTGAADDSGLPNDRFFAVRPEGSVSTLKIQRTERGDSAVYLCASSSYPGTEAFFGQGTRLTVV.

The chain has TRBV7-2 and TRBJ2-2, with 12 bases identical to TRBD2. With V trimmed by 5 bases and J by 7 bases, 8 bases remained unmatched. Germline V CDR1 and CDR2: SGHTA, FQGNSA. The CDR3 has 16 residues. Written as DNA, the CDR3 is TGTGCCAGCAGCCCCAGACTAGCGGGAGTGAGCGGGGAGCTGTTTTTT. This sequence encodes CASSPRLAGVSGELFF. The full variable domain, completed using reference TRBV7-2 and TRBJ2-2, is GAGVSQSPSNKVTEKGKDVELRCDPISGHTALYWYRQSLGQGLEFLIYFQGNSAPDKSGLPSDRFSAERTGGSVSTLTIQRTQQEDSAVYLCASSPRLAGVSGELFFGEGSRLTVL.

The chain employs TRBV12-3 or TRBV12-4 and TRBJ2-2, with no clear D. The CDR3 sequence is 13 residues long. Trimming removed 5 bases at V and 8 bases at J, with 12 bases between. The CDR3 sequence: CASSRLAPGELFF. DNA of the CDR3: TGTGCCAGCAGTAGACTCGCGCCAGGGGAGCTGTTTTTT.

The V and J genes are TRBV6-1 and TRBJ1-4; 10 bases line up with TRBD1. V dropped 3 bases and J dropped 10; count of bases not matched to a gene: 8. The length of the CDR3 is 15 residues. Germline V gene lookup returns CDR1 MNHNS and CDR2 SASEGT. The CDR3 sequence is CASSDDRGRVGKLFF. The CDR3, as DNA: TGTGCCAGCAGTGATGACAGGGGGCGCGTCGGAAAACTGTTTTTT.

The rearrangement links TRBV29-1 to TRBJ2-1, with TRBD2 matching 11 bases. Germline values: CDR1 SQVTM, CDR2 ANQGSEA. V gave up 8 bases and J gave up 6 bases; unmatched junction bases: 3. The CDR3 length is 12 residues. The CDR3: CSLGTSGNEQFF. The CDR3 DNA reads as TGCAGCCTAGGGACTAGCGGCAATGAGCAGTTCTTC.

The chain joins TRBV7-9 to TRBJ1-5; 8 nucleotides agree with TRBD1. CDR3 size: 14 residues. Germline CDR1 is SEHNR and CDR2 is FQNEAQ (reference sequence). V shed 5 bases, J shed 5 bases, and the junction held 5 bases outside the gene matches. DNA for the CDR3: TGTGCCAGCAGCCCAGGGGGCGCACATCAGCCCCAGCATTTT. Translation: CASSPGGAHQPQHF.

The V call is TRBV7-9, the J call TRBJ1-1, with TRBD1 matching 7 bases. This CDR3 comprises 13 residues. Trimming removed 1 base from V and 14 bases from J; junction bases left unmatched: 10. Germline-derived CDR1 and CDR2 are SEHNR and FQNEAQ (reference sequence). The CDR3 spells CASSLEGALISFF. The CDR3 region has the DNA TGTGCCAGCAGCTTAGAGGGGGCTTTGATATCGTTCTTT.